These 15 T cell receptor beta chains were all obtained from the same sample, sequenced in a study of untreated major depressive disorder. Study-level points and caveats: Compared with controls, depressed patients showed more TRBV05-01 (Vbeta 5.1) usage in CD4+ T cells.

TCRdb keeps only in-frame clones here, not all; method: immunoSEQ multiplex PCR. This table holds around 23,000 clones, roughly nine tenths found once. These receptors are not linked to any known antigen. The specimen sequenced was CD4+ T cells from PBMCs. Every receptor here comes from a woman in her thirties with major depressive disorder.

The chain recombines TRBV18 with TRBJ1-5, with 7 bases lining up with TRBD1. Germline V gene lookup returns CDR1 KGHSH and CDR2 LQKENI. The CDR3 consists of 16 residues. Trimming removed 3 bases from V and 3 bases from J; junction bases left unmatched: 8. In nucleotides, the CDR3 is TGTGCCAGCTCACCCGCTCGGGACAGACTCAATCAGCCCCAGCATTTT. It is translated as CASSPARDRLNQPQHF.

This CDR3 reads CASSQEQGAYYEQYF. The CDR3 DNA sequence: TGTGCCAGCAGCCAAGAACAGGGGGCTTACTACGAGCAGTACTTC. J is TRBJ2-7 and V is TRBV4-2; the match to TRBD1 covers 9 bases. The CDR3 extends over 15 amino acids. The germline V gene encodes CDR1 LGHNA and CDR2 YNFKEQ. V shed 0 bases, J shed 3 bases, and the junction held 3 bases outside the gene matches.

This rearrangement joins TRBV20-1 to TRBJ2-3; D uncertain. Looked up from germline, CDR1 is DFQATT and CDR2 is SNEGSKA (reference sequence). The CDR3 consists of 9 residues. Trimming shortened V by 7 bases and J by 5 bases, and 4 bases separated the two germline ends. The CDR3 region has the DNA TGCAGTGTTGGAGATACGCAGTATTTT. Translated, it gives CSVGDTQYF.

V gene TRBV5-1 combines with J gene TRBJ2-7; 7 bases map to TRBD1. CDR3 length equals 16 residues. Germline CDR1 is SGHRS and CDR2 is YFSETQ. J was trimmed by 3 bases and V by 2 bases; bases with no gene match: 11. The CDR3, as DNA: TGCGCCAGCAGCTTCGGGACAGCTTCCCTTCACTACGAGCAGTACTTC. The encoded protein is CASSFGTASLHYEQYF.

The chain couples TRBV28 to TRBJ1-2; 7 bases map to TRBD1. With 10 bases clipped from V and 8 bases from J, the junction kept 10 bases outside the gene matches. The CDR3 sequence is 12 residues long. CDR1 is MDHEN, CDR2 SYDVKM, per germline. CDR3 protein: CATKTGILGYTF. The CDR3 DNA follows: TGTGCCACGAAGACAGGGATCCTAGGCTACACCTTC.

V is TRBV6-5 and J is TRBJ1-2; possibly TRBD1 for D (5 bases). CDR1 MNHEY and CDR2 SVGAGI come from the germline V gene. Trimming pared 5 bases from V and 4 bases from J, leaving 17 bases between. CDR3 length: 15 amino acids. The CDR3 region has the DNA TGTGCCAGCAGTAAACAGGATCTGGGACTCTATGGCTACACCTTC. As protein: CASSKQDLGLYGYTF.

The rearrangement joins TRBV7-6 to TRBJ2-2, with D possibly being TRBD1 or TRBD2 (5 bases each). Germline V lookup: CDR1 SGHVS, CDR2 FNYEAQ. Between the trimmed V and J ends, which lost 5 bases and 4 bases, there was a span of 11 bases. This CDR3 is built from 14 residues. The CDR3 nucleotides read TGTGCCAGCAGCCAGTGGGACCCCACCGGGGAGCTGTTTTTT. Its translation is CASSQWDPTGELFF.

The V call is TRBV29-1, the J call TRBJ2-3; 9 nucleotides align to TRBD2. Looked up from germline, CDR1 is SQVTM and CDR2 is ANQGSEA. J was trimmed by 4 bases and V by 6 bases; bases with no gene match: 2. This CDR3 has 12 amino acids. This CDR3 is CSVRGRADTQYF. In nucleotides, the CDR3 is TGCAGCGTACGCGGGAGGGCAGATACGCAGTATTTT.

The CDR3 reads CASSRNGGTSGGDEQYF. The CDR3 DNA reads TGCGCCAGCAGCCGAAACGGCGGGACTAGCGGGGGGGACGAGCAGTACTTC. The chain couples TRBV4-3 to TRBJ2-7; 16 positions agree with TRBD2. CDR1 and CDR2 from the germline V gene are LGHNA and YSLEER. V dropped 4 bases and J dropped 5; count of bases not matched to a gene: 8. The CDR3 has 17 amino acids.

The V call is TRBV6-5, the J call TRBJ2-3, with unresolved D. From germline, CDR1 is MNHEY and CDR2 SVGAGI. The CDR3 is 14 residues long. Trimming stripped 2 bases from V and 1 base from J, with 7 bases between. The CDR3 DNA sequence: TGTGCCAGCAGTTACGGGCAGGGCACAGATACGCAGTATTTT. It codes for CASSYGQGTDTQYF.

The gene calls are TRBV5-1 and TRBJ1-2; 10 bases are shared with TRBD1. CDR1 is SGHRS, CDR2 YFSETQ, per germline. V trimming: 4 bases; J trimming: 7 bases; junction bases outside the gene matches: 10. The CDR3 totals 15 residues. Here the CDR3 DNA reads TGCGCCAGCAGCATCCGTCCCGGGACAGGGGCTGGCTACACCTTC. Translating gives CASSIRPGTGAGYTF. Full variable domain (remainder filled in from reference TRBV5-1 and TRBJ1-2): KAGVTQTPRYLIKTRGQQVTLSCSPISGHRSVSWYQQTPGQGLQFLFEYFSETQRNKGNFPGRFSGRQFSNSRSEMNVSTLELGDSALYLCASSIRPGTGAGYTFGSGTRLTVV.

The V call is TRBV2, the J call TRBJ2-5; TRBD2 might be the D (7 bases). This CDR3 spans 13 amino acids. Germline-derived CDR1 and CDR2 are SNHLY and FYNNEI. Trimming took 5 bases from V and 1 from J, leaving 8 bases between them. The CDR3 region is CASSRGAQETQYF. DNA for the CDR3: TGTGCCAGCAGTCGGGGGGCCCAAGAGACCCAGTACTTC.

In its sample, this clone was seen once. The chain's CDR3 is CASSLSLGGTLSYEQYF. For the CDR3, the DNA is TGTGCCAGCAGCCTATCCCTAGGAGGAACCCTCTCCTACGAGCAGTACTTC. This rearrangement joins TRBV7-9 to TRBJ2-7; tentatively, D is TRBD2 (5 bases). Germline V gene data show CDR1 as SEHNR and CDR2 as FQNEAQ (reference sequence). This CDR3 comprises 17 residues. V gave up 5 bases and J gave up 0 bases, with 20 bases separating them.

V and J are TRBV7-2 and TRBJ2-7; D is undetermined. The CDR3 sequence is 13 residues long. V lost 4 bases and J lost 0, with 7 bases in between. Germline CDR1 is SGHTA and CDR2 is FQGNSA. The CDR3 sequence: CASSSRHSYEQYF. The CDR3 nucleotides are TGTGCCAGCAGCTCAAGACACTCCTACGAGCAGTACTTC.

This clone has only one observation. The CDR3 spells CASSEGTALSPGNTIYF. In DNA form, the CDR3 reads TGTGCCAGCAGTGAAGGGACAGCCCTCTCTCCTGGAAACACCATATATTTT. The chain joins TRBV25-1 to TRBJ1-3, with TRBD1 matching over 7 bases. The length of the CDR3 is 17 residues. The J segment lost 2 bases and the V segment lost 2 bases, leaving 9 bases of the junction unmatched. CDR1 and CDR2 from the germline V gene are MGHDK and SYGVNS.